The 21 T cell receptor beta chains reported below all come from one sample, sequenced in a study of blood T cells in healthy people across ages. A second roughly 6 to 11 cycle PCR used barcoded and J-beta primers. TCRdb reprocessed the 5' RACE reads with MiXCR, giving one entry per CDR3 protein. This sample has 600,000 or so distinct CDR3 sequences, with roughly 43% found just once. Material for sequencing was blood. These receptor sequences come from a man of 80 years or more in good health.

This clonotype was counted a single time. This chain connects TRBV2 to TRBJ2-4; no reliable D call. V lost 7 bases and J lost 0, with 10 bases in between. The CDR3 covers 14 residues. Germline V gives CDR1 SNHLY, CDR2 FYNNEI. The chain's CDR3 is CASTPTEAKNIQYF. CDR3 coding DNA: TGTGCCAGCACCCCGACGGAAGCCAAAAACATTCAGTACTTC.

The chain employs TRBV7-9 and TRBJ2-1; 7 bases are a match to TRBD1. After removal of 5 bases from V and 6 bases from J, the junction contained 10 bases not matched to a gene. The CDR3 contains 15 residues. Germline V gene data show CDR1 as SEHNR and CDR2 as FQNEAQ (reference sequence). The CDR3 reads CASSDTGANGNEQFF. CDR3 in DNA: TGTGCCAGCAGCGATACAGGGGCGAATGGCAATGAGCAGTTCTTC.

V and J are TRBV24-1 and TRBJ2-2, with 11 positions matching TRBD2. With V trimmed by 6 bases and J by 5 bases, 4 bases remained unmatched. The germline V gene encodes CDR1 KGHDR and CDR2 SFDVKD. This CDR3 has 15 amino acids. This CDR3 reads CATSRTSGLTGELFF. The CDR3 nucleotides read TGTGCCACCAGTCGGACTAGCGGGTTGACCGGGGAGCTGTTTTTT.

This clonotype has just a few counts. This sequence joins TRBV6-6 and TRBJ2-7; D possibly corresponds to TRBD1 (6 bases). The CDR3 consists of 14 residues. Trimming cost V 2 bases and J 5 bases, with 13 bases left between them. CDR1 is MNHNY and CDR2 is SVGAGI in the germline V gene (reference sequence). CDR3 amino acids: CASSYAQGRDEQYF. DNA of the CDR3: TGTGCCAGCAGTTACGCGCAGGGGCGGGACGAGCAGTACTTC.

The chain has TRBV3-1 and TRBJ2-5; a weak D match, TRBD1 (6 bases). The CDR3 spans 15 residues. V dropped 4 bases and J dropped 1 base, with 13 bases sitting between them. Per the germline V gene, CDR1 is LGHDT and CDR2 is YNNKEL (reference sequence). The CDR3 reads CASSPARGLQETQYF. The CDR3 DNA follows: TGTGCCAGCAGCCCCGCCAGGGGCCTCCAAGAGACCCAGTACTTC.

The genes are TRBV4-2 and TRBJ2-7; 9 bases are a match to TRBD2. J gave up 1 base and V 0 bases, and 16 bases lay outside the gene matches. This CDR3 contains 20 residues. Germline assignment: CDR1 LGHNA and CDR2 YNFKEQ. The CDR3, as DNA: TGTGCCAGCAGCCAAGATAGGGTAGCGGGGGCTCAACTACTATCCTACGAGCAGTACTTC. This sequence encodes CASSQDRVAGAQLLSYEQYF.

This clonotype was counted between two and nine times. The chain joins TRBV18 to TRBJ2-2; D is tentatively TRBD1 or TRBD2 (7 bases each). CDR3 length equals 16 residues. Germline values: CDR1 KGHSH, CDR2 LQKENI. V was shortened by 3 bases and J by 1 base, with 12 bases between the two germline ends. CDR3 DNA: TGTGCCAGCTCACCGGGAGGGACAGAGAACACCGGGGAGCTGTTTTTT. It is translated as CASSPGGTENTGELFF.

The V and J genes are TRBV4-3 and TRBJ1-5; D call uncertain. The ends were cut back, 5 bases at V and 2 bases at J, with 13 bases in the middle. The CDR3 covers 15 residues. Germline values: CDR1 LGHNA, CDR2 YSLEER. CDR3 residues: CASSMDPQGNQPQHF. CDR3 coding DNA: TGCGCCAGCAGCATGGATCCCCAGGGCAATCAGCCCCAGCATTTT.

V gene TRBV5-1 combines with J gene TRBJ2-7; possible D gene TRBD2, 7 bases. The CDR3 consists of 14 residues. Germline CDR1 is SGHRS and CDR2 is YFSETQ. With 4 bases removed from V and 7 bases from J, the gap between germline ends came to 18 bases. The CDR3 protein is CASSLPRGGNEQYF. As DNA, the CDR3 is TGCGCCAGCAGCCTCCCCAGGGGAGGGAATGAGCAGTACTTC.

The rearrangement joins TRBV18 to TRBJ2-1; 14 bases map to TRBD2. Germline V gene lookup returns CDR1 KGHSH and CDR2 LQKENI. J gave up 13 bases and V 6 bases, and 11 bases lay outside the gene matches. The CDR3 length is 15 residues. The CDR3 DNA is TGTGCCAGCTCCCCGACTAGCGGGGGGGAAGAGGCCCAGTTCTTC. Its protein product is CASSPTSGGEEAQFF.

The genes are TRBV14 and TRBJ2-2; D call uncertain. V shed 1 base and J shed 4 bases, with 4 bases lying between them. The CDR3 loop spans 13 amino acids. Germline CDR1 SGHDN, CDR2 FVKESK. CDR3 sequence: CASSQVPTGELFF. CDR3 in DNA: TGTGCCAGCAGCCAAGTTCCCACCGGGGAGCTGTTTTTT. Based on the CDR3 plus reference TRBV14 and TRBJ2-2, the full variable domain is EAGVTQFPSHSVIEKGQTVTLRCDPISGHDNLYWYRRVMGKEIKFLLHFVKESKQDESGMPNNRFLAERTGGTYSTLKVQPAELEDSGVYFCASSQVPTGELFFGEGSRLTVL.

The rearrangement joins TRBV7-9 to TRBJ2-1; D assignment may be TRBD1 or TRBD2 (5 bases each). The DNA matches TRBJ2-7 better at its end, which makes the J call doubtful. CDR1 SEHNR and CDR2 FQNEAQ come from the germline V gene (reference sequence). The CDR3 contains 15 residues. CDR3 amino acids: CASSGRGLSYNEQYF. For the CDR3, the DNA is TGTGCCAGCAGCGGCCGGGGCCTTTCCTACAATGAGCAGTACTTC.

The chain joins TRBV4-3 to TRBJ2-7, with TRBD2 identical over 8 bases. Per the germline V gene, CDR1 is LGHNA and CDR2 is YSLEER. This CDR3 has 19 amino acids. J was trimmed by 7 bases and V by 2 bases; bases with no gene match: 22. CDR3 nucleotides: TGCGCCAGCAGCCAAAGGCTGGAGGCAGCGGGAGTTTTGTGCAATGAGCAGTACTTC. It encodes CASSQRLEAAGVLCNEQYF.

This clonotype appeared a few times. The chain recombines TRBV10-3 with TRBJ1-1; 7 nucleotides match TRBD1. Trimming at V came to 3 bases and at J to 1 base, leaving 2 bases not matched to a gene. This CDR3 has 14 amino acids. Germline CDR1 is ENHRY and CDR2 is SYGVKD. The CDR3 region has the DNA TGTGCCATCAGTGATCGACAGGGGAACACTGAAGCTTTCTTT. Translation: CAISDRQGNTEAFF.

The chain has TRBV7-2 and TRBJ1-1; D is ambiguous. CDR1 and CDR2 from the germline V gene are SGHTA and FQGNSA. The CDR3 covers 14 residues. The V end lost 4 bases, the J end lost 1 base, and 10 bases lay between the germline ends. CDR3 nucleotide sequence: TGTGCCAGCAGCTACCTAGGGAGGAACACTGAAGCTTTCTTT. This sequence encodes CASSYLGRNTEAFF.

This clonotype was seen only a few times. The DNA for the CDR3 is TGTGCCAGCAGGCCAGCGGGAGGGCGAGAGACCCAGTACTTC. Its translation is CASRPAGGRETQYF. The rearrangement joins TRBV7-2 to TRBJ2-5; TRBD2 matches 10 bases. After removal of 6 bases from V and 4 bases from J, the junction contained 5 bases not matched to a gene. CDR3 length: 14 residues. CDR1 is SGHTA and CDR2 is FQGNSA in the germline V gene.

This clonotype was observed a few times. The chain couples TRBV6-5 to TRBJ2-5; TRBD2 matches at 8 bases. This CDR3 has 16 amino acids. V shed 6 bases and J 11 bases; nucleotides not matched to a gene: 20. Germline V gives CDR1 MNHEY, CDR2 SVGAGI. The CDR3 loop is CASRAGGAGEVHEQYF. The CDR3 bases are TGTGCCAGCAGGGCCGGGGGAGCGGGAGAGGTGCATGAGCAGTACTTC.

This clonotype was seen a handful of times. The V gene is TRBV7-2, the J gene TRBJ1-2; D might be TRBD1 (5 bases). Trimming left V 5 bases short and J 8 bases short, with 18 bases between. Germline V gene data show CDR1 as SGHTA and CDR2 as FQGNSA. The CDR3 is 14 amino acids. CDR3 bases: TGTGCCAGCAGCCCACTGGGGGAATATGGGGGCTACACCTTC. Translation gives CASSPLGEYGGYTF.

This clonotype was detected only a few times. The rearrangement joins TRBV20-1 to TRBJ2-3; 11 nucleotides agree with TRBD2. Germline values: CDR1 DFQATT, CDR2 SNEGSKA (reference sequence). The CDR3 consists of 13 residues. This chain's CDR3 is CRGLAETTDTQYF. The DNA of the CDR3 is TGCAGGGGACTAGCGGAGACCACAGATACGCAGTATTTT.

The V gene is TRBV7-9, the J gene TRBJ2-7; maybe TRBD1 (7 bases). Per germline, CDR1 SEHNR and CDR2 FQNEAQ (reference sequence). The CDR3 contains 15 residues. Trimming stripped 2 bases from V and 4 bases from J, with 15 bases between. This chain's CDR3 is CASSLQGGKAYEQYF. CDR3 bases: TGTGCCAGCAGCTTACAGGGGGGCAAGGCATACGAGCAGTACTTC.

This clonotype has more than one count but fewer than ten. The gene calls are TRBV5-5 and TRBJ1-4, with 7 nucleotides matching TRBD1. This CDR3 contains 14 residues. Germline trimming cut 4 bases from V and 2 bases from J; bases unmatched to any gene: 2. CDR1 and CDR2 (germline): SGHKS, YYEKEE (reference sequence). The CDR3 region is CASSLTGTNEKLFF. CDR3 coding DNA: TGTGCCAGCAGCCTGACAGGGACTAATGAAAAACTGTTTTTT.